This entry features one T cell receptor beta chain sequence. The protocol was immunoSEQ multiplex PCR, while the TCRdb copy is restricted to in-frame clones and leaves out a portion. The sample includes tens of thousands of clones, 95% of them seen just once. This CDR3 is 13 amino acids long. The trim removed 4 bases at V and 2 bases at J, leaving 2 bases unmatched. Germline CDR1 reads SGDLS; CDR2 reads YYNGEE. This sample stems from a study of technical replicates of blood from a handful of donors. The J gene is TRBJ1-2, the V gene TRBV9; 7 nucleotides agree with TRBD1. Sequences were obtained from T cells isolated from PBMCs. This receptor was identified in a human donor in good health. CDR3 in amino acids: CASSPTGNYGYTF. The CDR3 DNA follows: TGTGCCAGCAGCCCGACAGGGAACTATGGCTACACCTTC. The full variable domain, with the rest looked up from reference TRBV9 and TRBJ1-2, is DSGVTQTPKHLITATGQRVTLRCSPRSGDLSVYWYQQSLDQGLQFLIQYYNGEERAKGNILERFSAQQFPDLHSELNLSSLELGDSALYFCASSPTGNYGYTFGSGTRLTVV.